This T cell receptor (beta chain) was profiled in a study of blood T cell repertoires in COVID-19. This clone showed up just once. Per germline, CDR1 SGHRS and CDR2 YFSETQ. The V and J ends lost 0 bases and 2 bases respectively, with 6 bases between them. This CDR3 region has 13 residues. The table came from immunoSEQ multiplex PCR; TCRdb's copy has only in-frame clones and leaves some out. The table lists some 38,000 clones, approximately 85% of them singletons, with about 40% in the top ten. This receptor was identified in a man aged 60-69 years with active or convalescent COVID-19. The V gene is TRBV5-1, the J gene TRBJ2-7, with D possibly being TRBD1 (5 bases). Sequenced input: peripheral blood. Here the CDR3 reads CASSLGGTYEQYV. The DNA of the CDR3 is TGCGCCAGCAGCTTGGGGGGCACCTACGAGCAGTACGTC.